Sequencing of this T cell receptor (beta chain) was carried out in a study of human T cells and chemical hapten exposure. Individual cDNA molecules (in the library) carried attached unique molecular identifiers. Each CDR3 protein is one row after TCRdb ran MiXCR on the RACE reads. The sample has 300,000 to 400,000 distinct CDR3 sequences; 5.1% are singletons. At least ten counts were recorded for this clonotype. As yet, its antigen is unknown. General observations from the study: It should be noted that donors had alopecia, so their immune response may differ from healthy people's. PT1 expanded TCR numbers tracked positively with patch test score.

Indicated time point: pre-sensitization, week 0. Treatment here: therapeutic diphenylcyclopropenone sensitization with weekly scalp DPC. Before extraction, the whole blood was not fractionated, and total RNA was taken from it. The CDR3 loop spans 14 amino acids. From germline, CDR1 is SGDLS and CDR2 YYNGEE. J was trimmed by 2 bases and V by 4 bases; bases with no gene match: 4. This receptor was taken from a woman aged 50 to 65 with alopecia areata. Some clones in this sample may be carry-over from other donors' samples. Sequencing used whole blood, obtained in connection with sensitization to the hapten diphenylcyclopropenone (DPC). The V and J genes are TRBV9 and TRBJ2-5; the match to TRBD1 covers 8 bases. The CDR3 reads CASSSGQEQETQYF. In nucleotides, the CDR3 is TGTGCCAGCAGCTCGGGACAGGAGCAAGAGACCCAGTACTTC.